This T cell receptor (beta chain) was recovered during a study of T-cell memory formation after mild COVID-19. Overall study: The two donors had largely donor-specific TCR clusters. Notes on the study in general: CD8+ contracting clones occupied EMRA, while CD4+ ones occupied mainly CM and EM. Contracting clones, day 15 to 85, had balanced CD4/CD8, and later expanders favored CD4+.

The V and J ends lost 3 bases and 8 bases respectively, with 9 bases between them. The length of the CDR3 is 12 residues. Germline V gives CDR1 SEHNR, CDR2 FQNEAQ (reference sequence). TCRdb ran MiXCR on the 5' RACE reads and lists one entry per CDR3 protein. The sample has approximately 42,000 distinct CDR3 sequences, roughly 6.6% seen once. In its sample, this clonotype was seen many times. What it binds is unknown. Sequenced material: PBMCs or a T cell subset sorted from them (not recorded which). This receptor was obtained from an adult who had mild COVID-19 (a few samples of this study predate the infection). Cell type and time point are not known. This chain joins TRBV7-9 and TRBJ2-3, with D possibly TRBD1 on 5 matching bases. Written as DNA, the CDR3 is TGTGCCAGCAGCTTGGGTCAGGGTACGCAGTATTTT. Its translation: CASSLGQGTQYF.